This T cell receptor (beta chain) was obtained from a study of patients and donors after allogeneic stem cell transplantation. The germline V gene encodes CDR1 LGHDT and CDR2 YNNKEL (reference sequence). Unmatched junction bases numbered 2, after V lost 3 bases and J lost 5 bases. This CDR3 has 13 amino acids. TCRdb analysed the RT-PCR reads with MiXCR anew, one entry per CDR3 protein. The sample holds about 960,000 distinct CDR3 sequences, roughly 17% seen once. This TCR came from a human donor who was either an allogeneic HSCT recipient or a stem cell or donor lymphocyte infusion donor (not recorded which). It is not recorded whose cells these are; they may come from a transplant donor. V gene TRBV3-1 combines with J gene TRBJ2-5; 8 bases match TRBD2. Sequences were obtained from blood, either unsorted or a sorted T cell fraction (not recorded which). CDR3 region: CASSHSSGETQYF. CDR3 in DNA: TGTGCCAGCAGCCACTCTAGCGGGGAGACCCAGTACTTC.